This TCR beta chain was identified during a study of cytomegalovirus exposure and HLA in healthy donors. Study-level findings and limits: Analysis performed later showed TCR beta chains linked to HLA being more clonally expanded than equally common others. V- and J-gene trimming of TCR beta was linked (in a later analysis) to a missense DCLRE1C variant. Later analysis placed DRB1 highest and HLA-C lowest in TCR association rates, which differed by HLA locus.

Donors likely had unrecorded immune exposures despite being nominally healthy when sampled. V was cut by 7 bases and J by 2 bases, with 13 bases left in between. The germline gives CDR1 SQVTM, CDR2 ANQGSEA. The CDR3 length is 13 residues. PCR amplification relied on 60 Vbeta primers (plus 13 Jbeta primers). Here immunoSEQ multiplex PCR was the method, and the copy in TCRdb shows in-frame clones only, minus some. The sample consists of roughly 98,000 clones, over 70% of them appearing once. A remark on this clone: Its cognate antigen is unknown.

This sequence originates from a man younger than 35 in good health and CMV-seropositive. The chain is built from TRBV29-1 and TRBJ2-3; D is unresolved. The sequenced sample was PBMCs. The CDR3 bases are TGCAGCGCCGCCTGGCGGTCCACAGATACGCAGTATTTT. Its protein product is CSAAWRSTDTQYF.